These 11 T cell receptor beta chains originate from one sample sequenced in a study of shared clonotypes between healthy human individuals. The assay was immunoSEQ multiplex PCR, and TCRdb's table has in-frame clones only and misses some. Found here are hundreds of thousands of clones, 73% of them singletons; the top ten hold 8% to 13%. Sequencing used memory CD4+ T cells sorted from blood. Subset specified: CD45RA-negative fraction. The receptors come from a man aged 30-40 years in good health.

The chain uses TRBV7-2 and TRBJ2-1; 13 nucleotides line up with TRBD2. Germline-derived CDR1 and CDR2 are SGHTA and FQGNSA. The CDR3 has 15 residues. V was pared by 6 bases and J by 7 bases, with 6 bases of the junction left unmatched. The CDR3 loop is CASSALAGGMNEQFF. CDR3 DNA sequence: TGTGCCAGCAGTGCACTAGCGGGAGGGATGAATGAGCAGTTCTTC.

The chain carries TRBV6-1 and TRBJ2-7, with TRBD1 as a possible D gene (5 bases). Deletions cut 5 bases from V and 0 bases from J, with 14 bases between. This CDR3 has 15 residues. Per the germline V gene, CDR1 is MNHNS and CDR2 is SASEGT. CDR3 residues: CASSWITGTSYEQYF. CDR3 DNA sequence: TGTGCCAGCAGTTGGATCACAGGAACCTCCTACGAGCAGTACTTC.

This chain uses TRBV9 with TRBJ2-3; TRBD2 is a possible D gene (6 bases). Per the germline V gene, CDR1 is SGDLS and CDR2 is YYNGEE. The CDR3 loop spans 15 amino acids. V lost 6 bases, J lost 2 bases, and 16 bases lay in between. In nucleotides, the CDR3 is TGTGCCAGCACCGGGACTCCTTCCCCCACAGATACGCAGTATTTT. This gives the protein CASTGTPSPTDTQYF.

Worth noting for this clone: Other DNA sequences from this sample encode an identical CDR3 as well. The chain recombines TRBV10-2 with TRBJ2-1; no firm D call. Germline V lookup: CDR1 WSHSY, CDR2 SAAADI. The CDR3 is made up of 12 amino acids. V was pared by 6 bases and J by 4 bases, with 7 bases between. DNA of the CDR3: TGCGCCAGCAGCATGACTTACAATGAGCAGTTCTTC. Amino acid sequence: CASSMTYNEQFF.

The chain links TRBV15 to TRBJ2-7; 7 bases agree with TRBD1. CDR1 is LNHNV and CDR2 is YYDKDF in the germline V gene (reference sequence). V shed 1 base, J shed 3 bases, and the junction held 3 bases outside the gene matches. This CDR3 contains 14 residues. The CDR3 DNA reads as TGTGCCACCAGCAGAGGCAGGGACAGCTACGAGCAGTACTTC. It encodes CATSRGRDSYEQYF. Together with reference TRBV15 and TRBJ2-7, the CDR3 gives the full variable domain: DAMVIQNPRYQVTQFGKPVTLSCSQTLNHNVMYWYQQKSSQAPKLLFHYYDKDFNNEADTPDNFQSRRPNTSFCFLDIRSPGLGDTAMYLCATSRGRDSYEQYFGPGTRLTVT.

The V gene is TRBV5-6, the J gene TRBJ2-1; 7 nucleotides line up with TRBD2. Germline V lookup: CDR1 SGHDT, CDR2 YYEEEE. V shed 0 bases, J shed 4 bases, and the junction held 7 bases outside the gene matches. CDR3 length: 16 amino acids. The CDR3 protein is CASSLGLAVDYNEQFF. The CDR3 DNA follows: TGTGCCAGCAGCTTGGGTCTAGCGGTTGATTACAATGAGCAGTTCTTC. Drawing the rest from reference TRBV5-6 and TRBJ2-1, the complete variable domain is DAGVTQSPTHLIKTRGQQVTLRCSPKSGHDTVSWYQQALGQGPQFIFQYYEEEERQRGNFPDRFSGHQFPNYSSELNVNALLLGDSALYLCASSLGLAVDYNEQFFGPGTRLTVL.

The chain combines TRBV28 with TRBJ1-2; TRBD1 is a possible D gene (6 bases). The CDR3 is 14 amino acids. The V end lost 1 base, the J end lost 4 bases, and 10 bases lay between the germline ends. CDR1 is MDHEN and CDR2 is SYDVKM in the germline V gene. CDR3 sequence reads: CASSLFGGRYGYTF. The CDR3 region has the DNA TGTGCCAGCAGTTTATTCGGGGGGCGCTATGGCTACACCTTC.

The rearrangement links TRBV5-1 to TRBJ2-3; D gene unclear. Trimming removed 4 bases from V and 2 bases from J, with 14 bases in between. CDR3 size: 15 residues. The germline gives CDR1 SGHRS, CDR2 YFSETQ. Written as DNA, the CDR3 is TGCGCCAGCAGCCCGCGCCGACTTGACACAGATACGCAGTATTTT. The encoded protein is CASSPRRLDTDTQYF.

The table lists this clone with a few counts. The CDR3 DNA is TGCGCCAGCAGTCCGACAGGAGGAGAGACCCAGTACTTC. This translates into CASSPTGGETQYF. The V gene is TRBV5-1, the J gene TRBJ2-5, with D maybe TRBD1 (6 bases). Trimming left V 5 bases short and J 4 bases short, with 12 bases between. CDR1 is SGHRS, CDR2 YFSETQ, per germline. The CDR3 sequence is 13 residues long.

The CDR3 DNA reads TGTGCCAGCGGAAGACAAGAGGCAGATACGCAGTATTTT. Translated, it gives CASGRQEADTQYF. The rearrangement uses TRBV2 and TRBJ2-3, with D hard to call. The length of the CDR3 is 13 residues. V lost 8 bases, J lost 4 bases, and 13 bases lay in between. Germline CDR1 and CDR2: SNHLY and FYNNEI.

This clone showed up just a few times. Relative to the germline gene, one junction end is altered; a read error may explain this. The chain employs TRBV5-4 and TRBJ2-4, with 10 bases that match TRBD1. Germline values: CDR1 SGHNT, CDR2 YYREEE (reference sequence). The CDR3 loop spans 12 amino acids. CDR3 DNA: TGTGCCAGCAGCCCCGGGACAGGGGCTTTGAACTTC. Protein sequence: CASSPGTGALNF.